The following is a TCR beta chain sequence with its context. Its specificity is not known. The data derive from a study of T cells expressing NK-cell markers. Study background: Sorted CD3+CD56+NKG2C+, CD3+CD56+NKG2C- and CD3+CD56-NKG2C+ T cells supplied TCR beta repertoires. One of the eight sequenced donors was seronegative, whereas the other seven were HCMV-seropositive.

TCRdb reprocessed the 5' RACE reads; each CDR3 protein has one entry and no DNA is given. With about 390,000 distinct CDR3 sequences in the sample, the ten largest clones hold around 10%. CDR3 size: 14 residues. CDR1 and CDR2 from the germline V gene are MNHNS and SASEGT. Study-wide results and limits: A handful of donors likewise had their CD3+CD56-NKG2C+ fraction led by these clonotypes.

The sequenced material came from blood T cells: a sorted CD56 or NKG2C T cell subset, CD4+ or CD8+ T cells, or bulk PBMC T cells (not recorded which). The chain joins TRBV6-1 to TRBJ2-1; checking the TCRdb D call of TRBD2 is not possible without DNA. The TCR was taken from a woman aged 50 to 60 in good health. The CDR3 here is CASSGIAGALEQFF.